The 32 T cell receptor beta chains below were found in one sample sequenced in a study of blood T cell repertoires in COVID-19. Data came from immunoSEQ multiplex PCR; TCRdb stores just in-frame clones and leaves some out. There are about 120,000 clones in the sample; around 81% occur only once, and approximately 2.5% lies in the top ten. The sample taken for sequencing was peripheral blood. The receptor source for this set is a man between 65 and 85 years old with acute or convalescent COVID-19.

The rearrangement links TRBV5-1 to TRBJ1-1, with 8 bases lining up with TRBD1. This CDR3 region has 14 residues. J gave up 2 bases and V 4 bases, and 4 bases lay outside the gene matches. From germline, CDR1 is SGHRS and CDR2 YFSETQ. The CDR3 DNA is TGCGCCAGCAGCAGACAGGGGCCTAACACTGAAGCTTTCTTT. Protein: CASSRQGPNTEAFF.

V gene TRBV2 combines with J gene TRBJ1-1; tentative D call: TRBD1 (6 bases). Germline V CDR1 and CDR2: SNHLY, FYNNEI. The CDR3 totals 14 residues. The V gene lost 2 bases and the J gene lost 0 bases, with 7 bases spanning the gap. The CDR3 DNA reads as TGTGCCAGCAGTGAAACAGGGCTGAACACTGAAGCTTTCTTT. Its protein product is CASSETGLNTEAFF.

CDR3 sequence: CASSILGENTGELFF. The CDR3 coding sequence is TGTGCCAGTAGTATTCTAGGGGAAAACACCGGGGAGCTGTTTTTT. The J gene is TRBJ2-2, the V gene TRBV19; tentatively, D is TRBD1 (5 bases). The CDR3 sequence is 15 residues long. V was trimmed by 3 bases and J by 2 bases, leaving 10 bases between them. CDR1 is LNHDA and CDR2 is SQIVND in the germline V gene (reference sequence).

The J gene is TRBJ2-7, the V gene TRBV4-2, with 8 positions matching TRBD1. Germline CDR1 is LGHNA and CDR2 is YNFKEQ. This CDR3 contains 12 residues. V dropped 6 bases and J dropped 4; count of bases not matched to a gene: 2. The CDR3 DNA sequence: TGTGCCAGCAGTCGGACAGGGTACGAGCAGTACTTC. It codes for CASSRTGYEQYF.

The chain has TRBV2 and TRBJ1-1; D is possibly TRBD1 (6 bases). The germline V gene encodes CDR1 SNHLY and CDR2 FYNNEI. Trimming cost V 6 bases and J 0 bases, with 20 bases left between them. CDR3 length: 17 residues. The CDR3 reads CASSDPGRGLMNTEAFF. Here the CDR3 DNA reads TGTGCCAGCAGCGACCCGGGCAGGGGACTAATGAACACTGAAGCTTTCTTT. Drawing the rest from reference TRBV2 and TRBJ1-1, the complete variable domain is EPEVTQTPSHQVTQMGQEVILRCVPISNHLYFYWYRQILGQKVEFLVSFYNNEISEKSEIFDDQFSVERPDGSNFTLKIRSTKLEDSAMYFCASSDPGRGLMNTEAFFGQGTRLTVV.

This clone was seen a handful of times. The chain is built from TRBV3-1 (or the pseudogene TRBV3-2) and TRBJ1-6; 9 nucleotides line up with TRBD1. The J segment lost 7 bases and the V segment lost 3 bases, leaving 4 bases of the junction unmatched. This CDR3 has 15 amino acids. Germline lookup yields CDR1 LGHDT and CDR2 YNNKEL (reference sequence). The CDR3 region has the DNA TGTGCCAGCAGCCAGCGGGACAGGGAGAATTCACCCCTCCACTTT. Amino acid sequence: CASSQRDRENSPLHF.

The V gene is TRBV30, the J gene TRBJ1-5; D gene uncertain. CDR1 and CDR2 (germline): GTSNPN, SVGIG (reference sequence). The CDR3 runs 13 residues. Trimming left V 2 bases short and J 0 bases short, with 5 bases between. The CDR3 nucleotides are TGTGCCTGGAGTCCCCATAGCAATCAGCCCCAGCATTTT. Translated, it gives CAWSPHSNQPQHF.

CDR3 nucleotides: TGTGCCAGCAGCCCTCGTGAGGACACGCAATACACCTTC. It encodes CASSPREDTQYTF. The V and J genes are TRBV3-1 (or the pseudogene TRBV3-2) and TRBJ1-2, with D possibly TRBD1 on 5 matching bases. V was cut by 4 bases and J by 11 bases, with 17 bases left in between. The CDR3 consists of 13 residues. CDR1 and CDR2 (germline): LGHDT, YNNKEL (reference sequence).

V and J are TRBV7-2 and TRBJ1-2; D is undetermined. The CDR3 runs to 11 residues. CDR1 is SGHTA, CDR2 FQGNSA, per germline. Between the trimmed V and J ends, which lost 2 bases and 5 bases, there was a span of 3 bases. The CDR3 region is CASSLLYGYTF. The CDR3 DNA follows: TGTGCCAGCAGCTTATTATATGGCTACACCTTC. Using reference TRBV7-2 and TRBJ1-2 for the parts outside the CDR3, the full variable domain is GAGVSQSPSNKVTEKGKDVELRCDPISGHTALYWYRQSLGQGLEFLIYFQGNSAPDKSGLPSDRFSAERTGGSVSTLTIQRTQQEDSAVYLCASSLLYGYTFGSGTRLTVV.

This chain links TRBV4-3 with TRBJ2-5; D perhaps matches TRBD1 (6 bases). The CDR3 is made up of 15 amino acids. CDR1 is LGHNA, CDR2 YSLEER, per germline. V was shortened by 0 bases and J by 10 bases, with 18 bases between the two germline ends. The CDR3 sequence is CASSQDLTGRGVQYF. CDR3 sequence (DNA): TGCGCCAGCAGCCAAGATCTCACAGGGCGAGGGGTCCAGTACTTC.

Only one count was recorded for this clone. For the CDR3, the DNA is TGTGCCAGCACCTGGCGGATGAACACTGAAGCTTTCTTT. It is translated as CASTWRMNTEAFF. The rearrangement links TRBV28 to TRBJ1-1; D is unresolved. The length of the CDR3 is 13 residues. Germline V gene lookup returns CDR1 MDHEN and CDR2 SYDVKM. V gave up 7 bases and J gave up 0 bases, with 9 bases separating them.

CDR3 in DNA: TGTGCCAGCAGTCCCCAGGCGGCGGGATCACCCCTCCACTTT. This translates into CASSPQAAGSPLHF. The chain has TRBV28 and TRBJ1-6, with D unresolved. This CDR3 has 14 amino acids. Germline CDR1 and CDR2: MDHEN and SYDVKM. The ends were cut back, 5 bases at V and 10 bases at J, with 15 bases in the middle. The full variable domain, its missing parts supplied by reference TRBV28 and TRBJ1-6, is DVKVTQSSRYLVKRTGEKVFLECVQDMDHENMFWYRQDPGLGLRLIYFSYDVKMKEKGDIPEGYSVSREKKERFSLILESASTNQTSMYLCASSPQAAGSPLHFGNGTRLTVT.

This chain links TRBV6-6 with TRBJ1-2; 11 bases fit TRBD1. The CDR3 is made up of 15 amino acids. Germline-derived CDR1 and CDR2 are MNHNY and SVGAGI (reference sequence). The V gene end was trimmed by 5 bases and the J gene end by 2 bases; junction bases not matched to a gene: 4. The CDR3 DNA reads TGTGCCAGCAGTCCCCGGGACAGGGGGAACTATGGCTACACCTTC. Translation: CASSPRDRGNYGYTF.

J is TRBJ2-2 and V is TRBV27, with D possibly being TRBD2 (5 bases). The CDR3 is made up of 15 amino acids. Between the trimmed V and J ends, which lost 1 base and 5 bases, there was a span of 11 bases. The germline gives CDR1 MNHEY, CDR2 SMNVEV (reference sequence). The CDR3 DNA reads TGTGCCAGCAGTTTATATCGGGGTTATACCGGGGAGCTGTTTTTT. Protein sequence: CASSLYRGYTGELFF.

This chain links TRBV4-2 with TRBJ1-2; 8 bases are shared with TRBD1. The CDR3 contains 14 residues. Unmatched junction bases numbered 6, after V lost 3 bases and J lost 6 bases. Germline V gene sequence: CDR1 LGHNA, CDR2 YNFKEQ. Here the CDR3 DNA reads TGTGCCAGCAGCCAGTCCGGACAGGGCCATGGCTACACCTTC. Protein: CASSQSGQGHGYTF.

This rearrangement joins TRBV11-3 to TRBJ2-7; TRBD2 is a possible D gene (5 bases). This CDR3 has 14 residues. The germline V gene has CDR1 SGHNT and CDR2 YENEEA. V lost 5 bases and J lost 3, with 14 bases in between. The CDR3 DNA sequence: TGTGCCAGCAGCCCAGGACTGGGGTTCTACGAGCAGTACTTC. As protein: CASSPGLGFYEQYF. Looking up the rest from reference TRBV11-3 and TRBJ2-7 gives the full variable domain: EAGVVQSPRYKIIEKKQPVAFWCNPISGHNTLYWYLQNLGQGPELLIRYENEEAVDDSQLPKDRFSAERLKGVDSTLKIQPAELGDSAVYLCASSPGLGFYEQYFGPGTRLTVT.

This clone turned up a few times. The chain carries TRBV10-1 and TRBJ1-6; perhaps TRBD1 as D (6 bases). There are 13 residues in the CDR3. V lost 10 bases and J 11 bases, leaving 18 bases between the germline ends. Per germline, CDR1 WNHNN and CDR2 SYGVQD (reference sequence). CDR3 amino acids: CATPDRRSPPLHF. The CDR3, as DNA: TGCGCCACTCCAGACAGGCGGAGCCCACCCCTCCACTTT.

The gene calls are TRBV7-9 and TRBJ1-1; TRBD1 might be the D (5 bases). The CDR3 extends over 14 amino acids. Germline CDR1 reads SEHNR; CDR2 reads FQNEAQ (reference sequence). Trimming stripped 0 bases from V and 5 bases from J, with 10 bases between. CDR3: CASSLARRETEAFF. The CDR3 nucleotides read TGTGCCAGCAGCTTAGCCCGCAGGGAAACTGAAGCTTTCTTT.

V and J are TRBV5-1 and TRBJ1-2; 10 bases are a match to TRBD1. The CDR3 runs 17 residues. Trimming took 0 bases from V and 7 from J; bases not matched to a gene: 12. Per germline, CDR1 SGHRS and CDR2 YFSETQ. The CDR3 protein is CASSLGQGAPNFAGYTF. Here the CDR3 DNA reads TGCGCCAGCAGCTTGGGACAGGGGGCCCCTAACTTTGCTGGCTACACCTTC.

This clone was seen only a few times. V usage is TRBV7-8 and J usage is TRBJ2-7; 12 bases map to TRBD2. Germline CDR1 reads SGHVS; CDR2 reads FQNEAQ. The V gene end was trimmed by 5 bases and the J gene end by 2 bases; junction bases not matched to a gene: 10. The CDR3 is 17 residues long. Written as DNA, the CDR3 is TGTGCCAGCAGCAGGAGCCCTAGCGGGGGGGGCGCCTACGAGCAGTACTTC. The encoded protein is CASSRSPSGGGAYEQYF.

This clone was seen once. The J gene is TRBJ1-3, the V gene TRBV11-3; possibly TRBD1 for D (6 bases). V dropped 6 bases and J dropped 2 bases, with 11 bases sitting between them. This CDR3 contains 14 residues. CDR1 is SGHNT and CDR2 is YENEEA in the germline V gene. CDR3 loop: CASRLHRAGNTIYF. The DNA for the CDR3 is TGTGCCAGCAGACTTCACAGGGCTGGAAACACCATATATTTT.

Here the CDR3 DNA reads TGTGCCAGCAGTTACTCGACAGCATCCTATGGCTACACCTTC. As protein: CASSYSTASYGYTF. This rearrangement joins TRBV6-5 to TRBJ1-2, with TRBD1 as a possible D gene (5 bases). The CDR3 loop spans 14 amino acids. Germline V gene sequence: CDR1 MNHEY, CDR2 SVGAGI. Trimming removed 0 bases from V and 4 bases from J, with 9 bases in between.

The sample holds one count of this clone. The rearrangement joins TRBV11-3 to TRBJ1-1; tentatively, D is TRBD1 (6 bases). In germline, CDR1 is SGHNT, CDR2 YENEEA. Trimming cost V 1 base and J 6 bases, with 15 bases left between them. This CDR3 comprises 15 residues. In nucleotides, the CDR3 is TGTGCCAGCAGCTTAGCGGGACATTTCCCCTCTGAAGCTTTCTTT. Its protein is CASSLAGHFPSEAFF.

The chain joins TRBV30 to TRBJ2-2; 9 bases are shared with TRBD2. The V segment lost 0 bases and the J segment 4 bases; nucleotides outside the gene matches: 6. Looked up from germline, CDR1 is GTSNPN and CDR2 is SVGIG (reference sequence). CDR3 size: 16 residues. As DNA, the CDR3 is TGTGCCTGGAGTGTGAGGCGGGGGGGCTTCACCGGGGAGCTGTTTTTT. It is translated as CAWSVRRGGFTGELFF.

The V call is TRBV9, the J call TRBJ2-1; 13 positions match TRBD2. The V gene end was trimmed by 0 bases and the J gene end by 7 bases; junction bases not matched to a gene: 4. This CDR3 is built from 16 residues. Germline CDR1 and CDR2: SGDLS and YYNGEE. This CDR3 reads CASSVGGTSGVNEQFF. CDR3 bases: TGTGCCAGCAGCGTAGGAGGGACTAGCGGGGTAAATGAGCAGTTCTTC.

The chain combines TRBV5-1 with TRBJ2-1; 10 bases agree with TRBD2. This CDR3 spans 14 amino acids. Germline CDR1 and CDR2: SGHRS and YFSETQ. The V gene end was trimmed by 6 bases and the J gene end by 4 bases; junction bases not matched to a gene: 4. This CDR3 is CASTSGGAYNEQFF. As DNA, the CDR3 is TGCGCCAGCACCAGCGGGGGGGCTTACAATGAGCAGTTCTTC.

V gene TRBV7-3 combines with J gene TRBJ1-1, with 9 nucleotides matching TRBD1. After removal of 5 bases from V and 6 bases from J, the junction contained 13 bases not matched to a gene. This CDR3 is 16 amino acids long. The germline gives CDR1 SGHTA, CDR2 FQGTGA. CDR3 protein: CASSISGTGIEPEAFF. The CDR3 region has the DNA TGTGCCAGCAGCATATCCGGGACAGGGATTGAACCTGAAGCTTTCTTT. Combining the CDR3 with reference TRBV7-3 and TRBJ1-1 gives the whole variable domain GAGVSQTPSNKVTEKGKYVELRCDPISGHTALYWYRQSLGQGPEFLIYFQGTGAADDSGLPNDRFFAVRPEGSVSTLKIQRTERGDSAVYLCASSISGTGIEPEAFFGQGTRLTVV.

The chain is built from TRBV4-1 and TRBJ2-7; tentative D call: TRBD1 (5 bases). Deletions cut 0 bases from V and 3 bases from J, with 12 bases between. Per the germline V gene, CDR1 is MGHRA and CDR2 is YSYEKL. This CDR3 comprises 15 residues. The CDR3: CASSQDPGWIYEQYF. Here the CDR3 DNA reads TGCGCCAGCAGCCAAGACCCAGGGTGGATCTACGAGCAGTACTTC.

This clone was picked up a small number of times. In nucleotides, the CDR3 is TGTGCCAGCAGCCAAGATGCGGGACAGGGGGCCCTTCGGGCTTTCTTT. It encodes CASSQDAGQGALRAFF. This sequence joins TRBV3-1 (or the pseudogene TRBV3-2) and TRBJ1-1; 12 bases map to TRBD1. The J segment lost 11 bases and the V segment lost 0 bases, leaving 10 bases of the junction unmatched. Germline loops: CDR1 LGHDT, CDR2 YNNKEL (reference sequence). The length of the CDR3 is 16 residues.

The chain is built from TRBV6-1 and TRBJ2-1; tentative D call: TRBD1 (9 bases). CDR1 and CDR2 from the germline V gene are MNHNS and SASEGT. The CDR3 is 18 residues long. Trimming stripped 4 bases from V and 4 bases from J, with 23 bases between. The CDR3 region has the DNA TGTGCCAGCAGTGCGGGACAGGGACCGGGACTAGGTTACAATGAGCAGTTCTTC. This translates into CASSAGQGPGLGYNEQFF.

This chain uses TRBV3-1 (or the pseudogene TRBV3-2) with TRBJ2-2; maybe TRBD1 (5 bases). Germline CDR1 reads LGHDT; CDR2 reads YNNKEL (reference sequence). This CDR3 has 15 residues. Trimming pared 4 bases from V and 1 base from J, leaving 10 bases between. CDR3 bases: TGTGCCAGCAGCCTGGGGCGGATGAACACCGGGGAGCTGTTTTTT. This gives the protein CASSLGRMNTGELFF.

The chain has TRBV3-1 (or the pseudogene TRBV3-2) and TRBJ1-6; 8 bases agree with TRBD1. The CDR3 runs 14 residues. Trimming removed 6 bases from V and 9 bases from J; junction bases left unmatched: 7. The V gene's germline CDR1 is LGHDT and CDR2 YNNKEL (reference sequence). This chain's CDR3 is CASRDRQGSSPLHF. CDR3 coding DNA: TGTGCCAGCAGAGATCGACAGGGGAGTTCACCCCTCCACTTT.